The 3 T cell receptor beta chains given below trace back to one sample, sequenced in a study of cytomegalovirus exposure and HLA in healthy donors (dated by TCRdb to the late 2010s). The library was produced with the immunoSEQ multiplex PCR assay. For the multiplex PCR, a mixture combining 60 forward primers for TCR Vbeta segments and 13 reverse primers for TCR Jbeta segments was used. In its TCRdb copy, this immuneACCESS table keeps in-frame sequences only and misses some clones. Where compared with another copy, unresolved V genes explain less than half of these, and the others have no known cause. Across this sample there are roughly 120,000 clones, with 67% seen only once. Roughly 8.3% of the sample lies in the top ten. The sequenced material came from PBMCs. The receptors stem from a man aged 18 to 30 in good health and CMV-seropositive.

This clone was seen only a few times. The gene calls are TRBV19 and TRBJ2-7; D possibly corresponds to TRBD1 (7 bases). Germline loops: CDR1 LNHDA, CDR2 SQIVND (reference sequence). CDR3 length: 15 residues. V shed 5 bases and J shed 3 bases, with 17 bases lying between them. CDR3 DNA: TGTGCCAGTAGTCCCCGGGACAGCGGGTTCTACGAGCAGTACTTC. It yields the protein CASSPRDSGFYEQYF. Full variable domain (missing parts from reference TRBV19 and TRBJ2-7): DGGITQSPKYLFRKEGQNVTLSCEQNLNHDAMYWYRQDPGQGLRLIYYSQIVNDFQKGDIAEGYSVSREKKESFPLTVTSAQKNPTAFYLCASSPRDSGFYEQYFGPGTRLTVT.

The rearrangement links TRBV6-1 to TRBJ2-3; possible D gene TRBD2, 6 bases. Germline CDR1 reads MNHNS; CDR2 reads SASEGT. This CDR3 is 15 amino acids long. V lost 2 bases to trimming and J lost 1 base, with 10 bases between them. The CDR3 nucleotides are TGTGCCAGCAGTGAAAGGGGACTCCGCACAGATACGCAGTATTTT. Translation gives CASSERGLRTDTQYF.

The chain uses TRBV27 and TRBJ1-6; 8 bases line up with TRBD1. V gave up 3 bases and J gave up 9 bases; unmatched junction bases: 13. Germline loops: CDR1 MNHEY, CDR2 SMNVEV (reference sequence). This CDR3 has 17 residues. CDR3 in DNA: TGTGCCAGCAGTTTTGCGCGGGACAGGATTTTCCTTTCACCCCTCCACTTT. It encodes CASSFARDRIFLSPLHF.